This paragraph covers one T cell receptor (beta chain) sequence. Its target is not known. TCRdb fed the 5' RACE reads into MiXCR, producing one record per CDR3 protein. Here the sample spans approximately 580,000 distinct CDR3 sequences, roughly 20% being singletons. V was shortened by 0 bases and J by 3 bases, with 12 bases between the two germline ends. The CDR3 runs 15 residues. Germline CDR1 reads DFQATT; CDR2 reads SNEGSKA (reference sequence). The data derive from a study of T-cell memory formation after mild COVID-19. General study results and limits: The main location of contracting CD4+ clones was CM and EM, and that of contracting CD8+ clones was EMRA.

This receptor was taken from an adult woman who had mild COVID-19 (a few samples of this study predate the infection). Cell type and time point are not known. The rearrangement links TRBV20-1 to TRBJ1-5; maybe TRBD1 (5 bases). Source material: PBMCs or a T cell subset sorted from them (not recorded which). CDR3 sequence (DNA): TGCAGTGCTAGAGACCCCAGGGCCCCCAATCAGCCCCAGCATTTT. It translates to CSARDPRAPNQPQHF.